This T cell receptor (beta chain) was identified during a study of blood T cells in healthy people across ages. Peripheral blood from each donor was collected in a volume of approximately 9.2 milliliters. The CDR3 sequence is 16 residues long. After removal of 3 bases from V and 7 bases from J, the junction contained 11 bases not matched to a gene. CDR1 and CDR2 from the germline V gene are LNHDA and SQIVND (reference sequence). Using a J-beta primer mix together with a sample-barcoded 5' primer, a second PCR was run for 7 to 11 cycles. Every cDNA molecule bore a tag from a template-switch adaptor containing 12 random nucleotides. Per-sample output comprised a minimum of 3 million paired-end reads containing CDR3. In TCRdb, the 5' RACE reads were re-called with MiXCR into one record per CDR3 protein. The profile shows over 600,000 distinct CDR3 sequences, around half of them singletons.

This sequence was found in a man older than 75 in good health. The sequencing input was blood. The chain uses TRBV19 and TRBJ2-4; 8 bases line up with TRBD2. CDR3 loop: CASSMSSGSVGNIQYF. The CDR3 DNA reads as TGTGCCAGTAGTATGTCCAGCGGGAGCGTTGGGAACATTCAGTACTTC.